What follows are 14 T cell receptor beta chains derived from one specimen sequenced in a study of CD8+ T cells in alopecia areata (dated by TCRdb to the late 2010s). Receptor libraries were prepared by the immunoSEQ multiplex PCR assay. RNA was extracted from all samples and reverse transcribed into cDNA, which served as template for TCR sequencing. Held by TCRdb, this immuneACCESS table contains in-frame sequences only and omits some clones. Under half of the omission traces to an unresolved V gene where checked; the cause of the rest is unknown. This sample holds under 200,000 clones; about 60% were observed only once. Of the sample, approximately 14% falls within the top ten clones. Read against the paper, the sample's time point label means: about 25 weeks on oral tofacitinib. The treatment or condition label here, explained by the study, means: oral pan-JAK inhibitor, 5-10 mg twice daily. The material sequenced was CD4+ T cells sorted from blood, taken at week 24, from a patient treated with tofacitinib. The receptors come from a human donor with alopecia areata.

The rearrangement uses TRBV30 and TRBJ2-7, with a weak D call TRBD2 (5 bases). Germline V gives CDR1 GTSNPN, CDR2 SVGIG (reference sequence). This CDR3 is built from 11 residues. With 8 bases removed from V and 5 bases from J, the gap between germline ends came to 13 bases. CDR3 protein: CARGLSNEQYF. The CDR3 coding sequence is TGTGCCCGAGGGTTGTCAAACGAGCAGTACTTC. The whole variable domain, filled in from reference TRBV30 and TRBJ2-7, reads SQTIHQWPATLVQPVGSPLSLECTVEGTSNPNLYWYRQAAGRGLQLLFYSVGIGQISSEVPQNLSASRPQDRQFILSSKKLLLSDSGFYLCARGLSNEQYFGPGTRLTVT.

The chain carries TRBV27 and TRBJ1-2, with TRBD1 matching over 8 bases. The germline gives CDR1 MNHEY, CDR2 SMNVEV (reference sequence). Unmatched junction bases numbered 10, after V lost 6 bases and J lost 4 bases. The CDR3 is made up of 15 amino acids. In DNA, the CDR3 is TGTGCCAGCAGCATCATCGGACAGGGCCTCTATGGCTACACCTTC. It encodes CASSIIGQGLYGYTF.

In its sample, this clone was seen a few times. This chain uses TRBV14 with TRBJ1-1, with D possibly matching TRBD1 (5 bases). Trimming cost V 4 bases and J 10 bases, with 13 bases left between them. Germline loops: CDR1 SGHDN, CDR2 FVKESK. There are 12 residues in the CDR3. The CDR3 protein is CASSLPGRGAFF. CDR3 in DNA: TGTGCCAGCAGCCTGCCAGGGAGGGGAGCTTTCTTT.

The rearrangement uses TRBV6-5 and TRBJ1-2; possible D gene TRBD1, 5 bases. V lost 0 bases to trimming and J lost 8 bases, with 16 bases between them. The length of the CDR3 is 15 residues. CDR1 is MNHEY and CDR2 is SVGAGI in the germline V gene. The chain's CDR3 is CASSYSTRAGVGYTF. In DNA, the CDR3 is TGTGCCAGCAGTTACTCGACCAGGGCCGGGGTGGGCTACACCTTC.

The chain joins TRBV5-1 to TRBJ2-6; D is ambiguous. The CDR3 has 17 residues. The ends were cut back, 4 bases at V and 2 bases at J, with 16 bases in the middle. Germline V gene sequence: CDR1 SGHRS, CDR2 YFSETQ. The CDR3, as DNA: TGCGCCAGCAGCCAGTTGGCCCTGAACGCTGGGGCCAACGTCCTGACTTTC. Residues: CASSQLALNAGANVLTF.

This CDR3 reads CASARTGGSEQFF. CDR3 DNA: TGTGCCAGCGCCCGGACAGGGGGCAGTGAGCAGTTCTTC. The chain uses TRBV18 and TRBJ2-1, with 11 bases identical to TRBD1. This CDR3 contains 13 residues. CDR1 is KGHSH, CDR2 LQKENI, per germline. V lost 8 bases, J lost 9 bases, and 6 bases stayed unmatched.

This clone has only a few counts. The CDR3 protein is CASSIGANTEAFF. The CDR3 nucleotides are TGTGCCAGCTCAATTGGGGCGAACACTGAAGCTTTCTTT. The gene calls are TRBV18 and TRBJ1-1, with a weak D call TRBD1 (5 bases). Germline-derived CDR1 and CDR2 are KGHSH and LQKENI. This CDR3 is 13 amino acids long. V lost 5 bases and J lost 1, with 8 bases in between.

The chain carries TRBV5-1 and TRBJ1-6, with 7 bases that match TRBD1. Germline loops: CDR1 SGHRS, CDR2 YFSETQ. This CDR3 is 15 amino acids long. After removal of 6 bases from V and 6 bases from J, the junction contained 9 bases not matched to a gene. Here the CDR3 reads CASTFRNRGNSPLHF. The CDR3, as DNA: TGCGCCAGCACCTTCCGGAACAGGGGTAATTCACCCCTCCACTTT.

V is TRBV7-9 and J is TRBJ1-2, with D unresolved. The CDR3 loop spans 12 amino acids. V was shortened by 2 bases and J by 6 bases, with 7 bases between the two germline ends. CDR1 is SEHNR and CDR2 is FQNEAQ in the germline V gene (reference sequence). In DNA form, the CDR3 reads TGTGCCAGCAGCTTATCTGGGGATGGCTACACCTTC. This encodes CASSLSGDGYTF.

Within the sample, this clone is large (0.1 to 1%). This chain connects TRBV5-4 to TRBJ2-1, with 8 bases matching TRBD2. The CDR3 covers 16 residues. Germline V lookup: CDR1 SGHNT, CDR2 YYREEE (reference sequence). Trimming removed 4 bases from V and 5 bases from J; junction bases left unmatched: 11. The CDR3 region is CASSPIGGGIDNEQFF. CDR3 DNA sequence: TGTGCCAGCAGCCCAATAGGCGGGGGGATTGACAATGAGCAGTTCTTC.

The CDR3 loop reads CSSYERGGTDTQYF. The CDR3 nucleotides are TGCAGCTCGTACGAGCGGGGGGGCACAGATACGCAGTATTTT. The V and J genes are TRBV29-1 and TRBJ2-3; 9 nucleotides align to TRBD2. The CDR3 length is 14 residues. The ends lost 8 bases at V and 1 base at J; junction bases unmatched: 7. Looked up from germline, CDR1 is SQVTM and CDR2 is ANQGSEA.

This chain joins TRBV2 and TRBJ2-2; maybe TRBD2 (6 bases). This CDR3 contains 15 residues. Germline V gives CDR1 SNHLY, CDR2 FYNNEI. Trimming took 6 bases from V and 3 from J, leaving 14 bases between them. CDR3 amino acids: CASSPRTGDTGELFF. The CDR3 DNA is TGTGCCAGCAGCCCAAGGACGGGGGACACCGGGGAGCTGTTTTTT.

This clone has a handful of counts. The J gene is TRBJ1-1, the V gene TRBV29-1, with TRBD1 identical over 11 bases. The CDR3 totals 15 residues. After removal of 4 bases from V and 1 base from J, the junction contained 5 bases not matched to a gene. In germline, CDR1 is SQVTM, CDR2 ANQGSEA. CDR3 region: CSVGGTGGSNTEAFF. The CDR3 DNA is TGCAGCGTTGGCGGGACAGGGGGGTCGAACACTGAAGCTTTCTTT.

This clone was observed a handful of times. The chain combines TRBV9 with TRBJ2-7; unclear D gene. The CDR3 runs 13 residues. The germline V and J ends were trimmed by 2 bases and 2 bases, with 8 bases remaining between them. Germline V lookup: CDR1 SGDLS, CDR2 YYNGEE. In DNA, the CDR3 is TGTGCCAGCAGCGTCGGGCAGACCTACGAGCAGTACTTC. This sequence encodes CASSVGQTYEQYF.